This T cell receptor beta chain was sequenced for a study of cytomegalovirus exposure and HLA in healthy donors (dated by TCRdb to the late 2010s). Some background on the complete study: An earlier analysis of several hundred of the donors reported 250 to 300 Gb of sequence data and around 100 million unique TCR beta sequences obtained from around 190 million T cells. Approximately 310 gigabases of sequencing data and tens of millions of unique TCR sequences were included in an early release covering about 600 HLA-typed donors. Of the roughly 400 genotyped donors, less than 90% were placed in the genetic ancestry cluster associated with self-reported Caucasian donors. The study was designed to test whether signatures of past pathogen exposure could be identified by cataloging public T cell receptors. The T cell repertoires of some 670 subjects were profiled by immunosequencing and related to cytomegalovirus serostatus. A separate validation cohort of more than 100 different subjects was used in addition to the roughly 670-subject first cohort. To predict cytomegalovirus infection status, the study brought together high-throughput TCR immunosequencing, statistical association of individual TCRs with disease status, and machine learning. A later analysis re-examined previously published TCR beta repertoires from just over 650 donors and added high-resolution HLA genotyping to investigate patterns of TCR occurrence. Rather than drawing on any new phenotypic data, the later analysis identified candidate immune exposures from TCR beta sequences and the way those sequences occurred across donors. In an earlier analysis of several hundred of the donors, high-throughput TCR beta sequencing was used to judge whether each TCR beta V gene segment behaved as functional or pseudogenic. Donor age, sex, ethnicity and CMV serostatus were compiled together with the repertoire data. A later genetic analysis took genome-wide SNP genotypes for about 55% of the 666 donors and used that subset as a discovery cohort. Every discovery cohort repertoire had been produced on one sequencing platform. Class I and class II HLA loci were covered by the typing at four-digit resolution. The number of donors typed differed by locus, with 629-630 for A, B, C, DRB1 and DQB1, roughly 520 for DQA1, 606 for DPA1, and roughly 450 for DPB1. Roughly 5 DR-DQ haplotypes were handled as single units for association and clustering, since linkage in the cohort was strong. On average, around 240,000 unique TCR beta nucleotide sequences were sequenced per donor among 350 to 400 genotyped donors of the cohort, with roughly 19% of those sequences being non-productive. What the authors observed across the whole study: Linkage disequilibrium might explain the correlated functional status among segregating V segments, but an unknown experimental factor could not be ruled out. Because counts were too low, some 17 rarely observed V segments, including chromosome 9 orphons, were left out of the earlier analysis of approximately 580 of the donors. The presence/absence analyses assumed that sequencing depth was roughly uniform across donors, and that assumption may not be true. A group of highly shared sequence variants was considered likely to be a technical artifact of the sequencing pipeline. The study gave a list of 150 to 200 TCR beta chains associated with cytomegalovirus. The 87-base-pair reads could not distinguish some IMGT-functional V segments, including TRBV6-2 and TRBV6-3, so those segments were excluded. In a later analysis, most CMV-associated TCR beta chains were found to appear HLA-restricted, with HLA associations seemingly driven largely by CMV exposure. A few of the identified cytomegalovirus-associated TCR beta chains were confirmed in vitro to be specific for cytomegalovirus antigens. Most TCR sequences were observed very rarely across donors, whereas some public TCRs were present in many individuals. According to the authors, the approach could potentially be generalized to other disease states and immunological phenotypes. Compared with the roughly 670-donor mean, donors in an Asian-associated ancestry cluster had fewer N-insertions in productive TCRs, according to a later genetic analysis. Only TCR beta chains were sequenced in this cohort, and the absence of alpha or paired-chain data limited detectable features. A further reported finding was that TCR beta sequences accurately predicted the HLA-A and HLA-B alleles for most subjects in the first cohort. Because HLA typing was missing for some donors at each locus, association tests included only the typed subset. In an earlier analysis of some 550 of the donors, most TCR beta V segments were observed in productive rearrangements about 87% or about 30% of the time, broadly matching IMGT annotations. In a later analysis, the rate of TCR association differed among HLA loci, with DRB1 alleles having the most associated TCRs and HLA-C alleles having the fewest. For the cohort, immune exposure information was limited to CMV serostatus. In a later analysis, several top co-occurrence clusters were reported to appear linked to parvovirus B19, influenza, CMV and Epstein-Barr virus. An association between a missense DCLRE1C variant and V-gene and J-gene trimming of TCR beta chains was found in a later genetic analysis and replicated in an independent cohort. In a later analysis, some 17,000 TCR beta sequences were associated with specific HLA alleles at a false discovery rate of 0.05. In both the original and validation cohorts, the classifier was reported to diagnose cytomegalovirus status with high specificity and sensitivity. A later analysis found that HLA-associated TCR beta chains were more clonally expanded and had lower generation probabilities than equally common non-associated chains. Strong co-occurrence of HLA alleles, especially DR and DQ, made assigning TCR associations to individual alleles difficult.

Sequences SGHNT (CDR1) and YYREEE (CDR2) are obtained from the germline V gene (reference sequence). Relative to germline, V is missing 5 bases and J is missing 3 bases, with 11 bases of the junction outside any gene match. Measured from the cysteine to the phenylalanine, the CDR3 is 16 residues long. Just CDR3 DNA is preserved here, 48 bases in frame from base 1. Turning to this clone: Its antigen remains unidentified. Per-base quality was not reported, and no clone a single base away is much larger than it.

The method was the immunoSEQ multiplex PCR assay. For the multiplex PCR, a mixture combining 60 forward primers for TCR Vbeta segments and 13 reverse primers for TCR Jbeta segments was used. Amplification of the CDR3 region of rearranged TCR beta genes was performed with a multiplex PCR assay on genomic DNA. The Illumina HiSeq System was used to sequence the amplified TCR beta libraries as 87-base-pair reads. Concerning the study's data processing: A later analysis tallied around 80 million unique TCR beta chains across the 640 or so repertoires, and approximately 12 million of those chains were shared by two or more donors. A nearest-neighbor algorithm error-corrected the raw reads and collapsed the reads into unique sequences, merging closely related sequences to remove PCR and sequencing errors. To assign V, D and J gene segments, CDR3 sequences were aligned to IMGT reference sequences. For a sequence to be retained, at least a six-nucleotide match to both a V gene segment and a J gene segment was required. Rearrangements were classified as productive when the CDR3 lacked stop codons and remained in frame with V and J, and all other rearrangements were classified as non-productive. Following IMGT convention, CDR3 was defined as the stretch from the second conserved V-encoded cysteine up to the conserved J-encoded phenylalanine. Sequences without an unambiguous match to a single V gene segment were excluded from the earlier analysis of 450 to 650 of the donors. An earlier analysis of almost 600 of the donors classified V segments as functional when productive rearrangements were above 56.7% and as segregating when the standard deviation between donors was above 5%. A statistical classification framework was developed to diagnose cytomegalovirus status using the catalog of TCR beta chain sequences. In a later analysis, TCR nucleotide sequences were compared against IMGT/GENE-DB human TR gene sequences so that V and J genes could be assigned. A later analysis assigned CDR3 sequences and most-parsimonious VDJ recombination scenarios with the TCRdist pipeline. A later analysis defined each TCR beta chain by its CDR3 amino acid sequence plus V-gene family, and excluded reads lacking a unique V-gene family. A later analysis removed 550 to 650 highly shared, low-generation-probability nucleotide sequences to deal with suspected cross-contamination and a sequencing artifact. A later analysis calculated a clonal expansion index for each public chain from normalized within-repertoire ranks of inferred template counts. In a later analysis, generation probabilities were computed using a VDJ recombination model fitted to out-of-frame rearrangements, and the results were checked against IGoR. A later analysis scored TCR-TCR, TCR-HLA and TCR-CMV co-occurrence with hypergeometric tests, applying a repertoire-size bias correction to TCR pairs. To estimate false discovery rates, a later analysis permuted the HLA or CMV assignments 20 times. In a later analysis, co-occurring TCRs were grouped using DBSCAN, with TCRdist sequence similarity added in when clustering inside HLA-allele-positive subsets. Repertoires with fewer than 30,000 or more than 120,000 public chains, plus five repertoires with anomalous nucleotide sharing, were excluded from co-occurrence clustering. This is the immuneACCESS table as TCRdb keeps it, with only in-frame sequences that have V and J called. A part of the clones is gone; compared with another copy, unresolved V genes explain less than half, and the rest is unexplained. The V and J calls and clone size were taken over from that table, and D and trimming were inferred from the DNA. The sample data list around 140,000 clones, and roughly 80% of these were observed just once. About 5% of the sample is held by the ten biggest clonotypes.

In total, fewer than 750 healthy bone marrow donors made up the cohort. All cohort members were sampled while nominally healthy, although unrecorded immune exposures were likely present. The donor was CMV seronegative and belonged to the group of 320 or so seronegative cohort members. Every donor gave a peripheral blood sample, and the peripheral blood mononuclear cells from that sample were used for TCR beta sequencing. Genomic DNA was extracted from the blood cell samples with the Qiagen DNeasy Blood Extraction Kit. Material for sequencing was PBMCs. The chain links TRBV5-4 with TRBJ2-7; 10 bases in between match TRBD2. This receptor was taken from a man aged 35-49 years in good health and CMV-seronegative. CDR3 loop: CASSHSLAGGFYEQYF. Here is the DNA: TGTGCCAGCAGTCACAGCTTAGCGGGGGGATTCTACGAGCAGTACTTC.